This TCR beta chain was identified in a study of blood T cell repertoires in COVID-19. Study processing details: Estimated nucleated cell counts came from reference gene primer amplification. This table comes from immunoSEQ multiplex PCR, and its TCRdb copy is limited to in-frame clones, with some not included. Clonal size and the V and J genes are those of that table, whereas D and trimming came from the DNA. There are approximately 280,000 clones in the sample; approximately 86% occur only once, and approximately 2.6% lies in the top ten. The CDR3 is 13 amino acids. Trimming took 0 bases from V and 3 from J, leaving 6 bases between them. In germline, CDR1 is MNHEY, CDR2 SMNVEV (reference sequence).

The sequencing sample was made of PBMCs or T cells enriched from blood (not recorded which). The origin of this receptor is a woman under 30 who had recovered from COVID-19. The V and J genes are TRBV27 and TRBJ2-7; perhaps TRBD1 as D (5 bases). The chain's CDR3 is CASSLSQGYEQYF. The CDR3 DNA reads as TGTGCCAGCAGTTTATCCCAGGGCTACGAGCAGTACTTC.